The sequence of this TCR beta chain was determined in a study of technical replicates of blood from a few donors. V trimming: 7 bases; J trimming: 15 bases; junction bases outside the gene matches: 4. CDR1 is SGDLS and CDR2 is YYNGEE in the germline V gene. The CDR3 runs 12 residues. This table comes from immunoSEQ multiplex PCR, and its TCRdb copy is limited to in-frame clones, with some not included. The sample holds around 93,000 clones, 85% to 95% seen once. Material for sequencing was T cells isolated from PBMCs. The gene calls are TRBV9 and TRBJ2-1; TRBD2 agrees at 16 bases. The origin of this receptor is a human donor in good health. The DNA of the CDR3 is TGTGCCAGCGGGACTAGCGGGAGGGCCGGGTTCTTC. The encoded protein is CASGTSGRAGFF.